The rows below give T cell receptor beta chains drawn from one sample of a study of cytomegalovirus exposure and HLA in healthy donors. Sequencing used immunoSEQ multiplex PCR; TCRdb keeps in-frame clones, though not all of them. The data hold roughly 170,000 clones, with roughly 80% observed a single time. Sequenced: PBMCs. Receptors originate from a young man in good health and CMV-seropositive. CDR3s include the opening cysteine and the closing phenylalanine or tryptophan. The order of the fields is J gene, D gene, clone size, V gene, CDR3 DNA, CDR3 protein. The D gene is left open where the match is weak. Size tells how often a clone was seen (once, few, many) or the class of an expanded clone, and some rows leave it out.

TRBJ2-1 | TRBD2 | - | TRBV11-3 | TGTGCCAGCAGCCCCCGACTAGCGGGGGCCAACAATGAGCAGTTCTTC | CASSPRLAGANNEQFF
TRBJ1-5 | - | - | TRBV7-9 | TGTTCCAGCAGCGCAACGGGGGGCAATCAGCCCCAGCATTTT | CSSSATGGNQPQHF
TRBJ1-5 | - | - | TRBV15 | TGTGCCACCAGCAGAGGAGGGGGAAGCAATCAGCCCCAGCATTTT | CATSRGGGSNQPQHF
TRBJ2-3 | - | - | TRBV6-5 | TGTGCCAGCAGTTACACCACTAGCAGCACAGATACGCAGTATTTT | CASSYTTSSTDTQYF
TRBJ2-7 | - | - | TRBV15 | TGTGCCACCAGCAGACGACCGGGCTCCTACGAGCAGTACTTC | CATSRRPGSYEQYF
TRBJ2-1 | - | - | TRBV2 | TGTGCCAGCAGGTTCGGGCTAGCGGACAGCTCCTACAATGAGCAGTTCTTC | CASRFGLADSSYNEQFF
TRBJ1-5 | - | - | TRBV6-1 | TGTGCCAGCAGGGCGGCCCAACGGGGCAATCAGCCCCAGCATTTT | CASRAAQRGNQPQHF
TRBJ1-2 | - | - | TRBV5-1 | TGCGCCAGCAGCTTTAACCCTAAGGAGAACTATGGCTACACCTTC | CASSFNPKENYGYTF
TRBJ2-2 | TRBD2 | - | TRBV10-3 | TGTGCCACCGCGGGGGGGCCTGGCACCGGGGAGCTGTTTTTT | CATAGGPGTGELFF
TRBJ2-1 | TRBD2 | - | TRBV6-5 | TGTGCCAGCAGTCACTGCACTAGCGGGGAGGACAATGAGCAGTTCTTC | CASSHCTSGEDNEQFF
TRBJ2-1 | - | few | TRBV7-9 | TGTGCCAGCACCGTTCGGGGGTCCCATGAGCAGTTCTTC | CASTVRGSHEQFF
TRBJ1-5 | TRBD1 | - | TRBV10-3 | TGTGCCATCAGTGAGGGAGAGGCGTTGGACAGGGGCAATCAGCCTCAGCATTTT | CAISEGEALDRGNQPQHF
TRBJ1-4 | TRBD1 | - | TRBV9 | TGTGCCAGCAGCGTAGCTCCGACAGGGCTTAATGAAAAACTGTTTTTT | CASSVAPTGLNEKLFF
TRBJ2-5 | TRBD1 | - | TRBV6-1 | TGTGCCAGCAGTGCCGACAGGGGGCGGGAAGAGACCCAGTACTTC | CASSADRGREETQYF
TRBJ1-1 | - | - | TRBV12-5 | TGTGCTAGCCGCGGGGAGTGGGACACTGAAGCTTTCTTT | CASRGEWDTEAFF
TRBJ2-1 | - | few | TRBV7-6 | TGTGCCAGCAGCCTCAGCAGCGGCAAAGAGCAGTTCTTC | CASSLSSGKEQFF
TRBJ2-4 | - | - | TRBV20-1 | TGCAGTGGCACGACTGGGACTTTGGCGTACTTC | CSGTTGTLAYF
TRBJ2-1 | - | once | TRBV11-3 | TGTGCCAGCAGCTTAGATTTTGGGGGCGTATACAATGAGCAGTTCTTC | CASSLDFGGVYNEQFF
TRBJ2-3 | TRBD1 | - | TRBV19 | TGTGCCAGTAGTATGACAGGGGCCACCACAGATACGCAGTATTTT | CASSMTGATTDTQYF
TRBJ1-4 | - | - | TRBV7-6 | TGTGCCAGCAGCCCCTCCCTGGGAGCAACTAATGAAAAACTGTTTTTT | CASSPSLGATNEKLFF
TRBJ2-7 | - | - | TRBV30 | TGTGCCTGGAGTGTACGGGGAAGTTGGTTCCTCTACGAGCAGTACTTC | CAWSVRGSWFLYEQYF
TRBJ2-2 | - | - | TRBV11-3 | TGTGCCAGCAGCGGAGCGACTTACGGGGAGCTGTTTTTT | CASSGATYGELFF
TRBJ2-3 | TRBD2 | - | TRBV5-6 | TGTGCCAGCAGCTTACTAGCGGGAAACACAGATACGCAGTATTTT | CASSLLAGNTDTQYF
TRBJ2-1 | - | - | TRBV19 | TGTGCCAGTAGTATCGCGCCCAACAATGAGCAGTTCTTC | CASSIAPNNEQFF
TRBJ2-1 | - | - | TRBV5-4 | TGTGCCAGCAGCTTAAGGGGGGGCTACAATGAGCAGTTCTTC | CASSLRGGYNEQFF
TRBJ1-2 | - | once | TRBV27 | TGTGCCAGCAGCCCCCTGCGACGGGGAGGGACCACTAACTATGGCTACACCTTC | CASSPLRRGGTTNYGYTF
TRBJ2-5 | - | once | TRBV5-1 | TGCGCCAGCAGCTTGGGAGGAGCGGAGTGGGAGACCCAGTACTTC | CASSLGGAEWETQYF
TRBJ2-7 | - | few | TRBV27 | TGTGCCAGCAGTTTAAGTAGGTCTAGTCGGTACGAGCAGTACTTC | CASSLSRSSRYEQYF
TRBJ2-3 | TRBD2 | - | TRBV11-2 | TGTGCCAGCAGCTTCAATAGCGGGAGTGATACGCAGTATTTT | CASSFNSGSDTQYF
TRBJ2-7 | - | - | TRBV19 | TGTGCCAGTAGTATCGGACAGAGCTCCTACGAGCAGTACTTC | CASSIGQSSYEQYF
TRBJ1-1 | - | - | TRBV29-1 | TGCAGCGCGTACGGAAGGGAGGGCACTGAAGCTTTCTTT | CSAYGREGTEAFF
TRBJ1-1 | TRBD1 | - | TRBV5-4 | TGTGCCAGCAGCCCGCCCGGACAGGGGGCGTATCACACTGAAGCTTTCTTT | CASSPPGQGAYHTEAFF
TRBJ1-2 | - | once | TRBV5-1 | TGCGCCAGCAGCCAAGTTTCGGAGAACGGCTACACCTTC | CASSQVSENGYTF
TRBJ1-2 | - | - | TRBV2 | TGTGCCAGCAGTCTGGGGGGTGACTATGGCTACACCTTC | CASSLGGDYGYTF
TRBJ1-3 | TRBD1 | few | TRBV10-2 | TGCGCCAGCGGGGGGACAGGATTCGGAAACACCATATATTTT | CASGGTGFGNTIYF
TRBJ2-3 | - | - | TRBV19 | TGTGCCAGTAGTATAGTGGCTAGCCTCACAGATACGCAGTATTTT | CASSIVASLTDTQYF
TRBJ2-7 | - | once | TRBV6-1 | TGTGCCAGCAGAACAGGGTACGAGCAGTACTTC | CASRTGYEQYF
TRBJ2-7 | TRBD1 | - | TRBV2 | TGTGCCATCCCCCACCCGGACAGGACCTACGAGCAGTACTTC | CAIPHPDRTYEQYF
TRBJ2-7 | - | - | TRBV6-6 | TGTGCCAGCAGTTACTCGAGGGACTCCTACGAGCAGTACTTC | CASSYSRDSYEQYF
TRBJ1-5 | - | - | TRBV28 | TGTGCCAGCAGGCGCGGCAATCAGCCCCAGCATTTT | CASRRGNQPQHF
TRBJ1-1 | - | few | TRBV9 | TGTGCCAGCAGCGGACCAGGAGCGGGGTTGGTGAACACTGAAGCTTTCTTT | CASSGPGAGLVNTEAFF
TRBJ2-7 | - | - | TRBV2 | TGTGCCAGCAGTGAAGTGGGGGCTGGCGAGCAGTACTTC | CASSEVGAGEQYF
TRBJ2-1 | TRBD2 | - | TRBV11-2 | TGTGCCAGCAGCCCTAGCGGGAGGGCCAATGAGCAGTTCTTC | CASSPSGRANEQFF
TRBJ2-5 | - | - | TRBV19 | TGTGCCAGTAGTATAACGGACAATCAAGAGACCCAGTACTTC | CASSITDNQETQYF
TRBJ1-3 | - | - | TRBV28 | TGTGCCAGCAGTTTGTGGGCAGGGGTTATTTCTGGAAACACCATATATTTT | CASSLWAGVISGNTIYF
TRBJ1-5 | TRBD1 | - | TRBV27 | TGTGCCAGCAGTTCCGGGACAGGGTTTGTTCAGCCCCAGCATTTT | CASSSGTGFVQPQHF
TRBJ2-7 | TRBD2 | - | TRBV7-9 | TGTGCCAGCAGCCCCCCGGGACTAGCGGGGGGCCCGGCGTCCTACGAGCAGTACTTC | CASSPPGLAGGPASYEQYF
TRBJ2-3 | TRBD2 | - | TRBV5-1 | TGCGCCAGCAGCGGACTAGCGGGGGGAAGGAGCGCAGATACGCAGTATTTT | CASSGLAGGRSADTQYF
TRBJ2-1 | - | - | TRBV5-1 | TGCGCCAGCAGCTTGGAGGGCGGGTTAAGGCCTGAGCAGTTCTTC | CASSLEGGLRPEQFF